This T cell receptor (beta chain) was sequenced in a study of blood T cell repertoires in COVID-19. This clone was found once. Source study methods: Estimation of nucleated cell counts was performed using reference gene primer amplification. Sequencing used immunoSEQ multiplex PCR; TCRdb keeps in-frame clones, though not all of them. V, J and clone size derive from that table, while D and trimming were established from the DNA sequence. In the table there are 140,000 to 150,000 clones, around four fifths of which are singletons. This study enrolled people aged about 18 to 90 from 20 to 25 US geographic areas. The specimen was PBMCs or T cells enriched from blood (not recorded which). This TCR came from a woman aged 40 to 49 who had recovered from COVID-19.

CDR3: CASSRRTSGRTDTQYF. CDR3 coding DNA: TGTGCCAGCAGCCGTCGGACTAGCGGTCGCACAGATACGCAGTATTTT. This chain uses TRBV14 with TRBJ2-3; 10 bases are a match to TRBD2. Germline CDR1 reads SGHDN; CDR2 reads FVKESK. V dropped 4 bases and J dropped 1; count of bases not matched to a gene: 5. This CDR3 contains 16 residues.